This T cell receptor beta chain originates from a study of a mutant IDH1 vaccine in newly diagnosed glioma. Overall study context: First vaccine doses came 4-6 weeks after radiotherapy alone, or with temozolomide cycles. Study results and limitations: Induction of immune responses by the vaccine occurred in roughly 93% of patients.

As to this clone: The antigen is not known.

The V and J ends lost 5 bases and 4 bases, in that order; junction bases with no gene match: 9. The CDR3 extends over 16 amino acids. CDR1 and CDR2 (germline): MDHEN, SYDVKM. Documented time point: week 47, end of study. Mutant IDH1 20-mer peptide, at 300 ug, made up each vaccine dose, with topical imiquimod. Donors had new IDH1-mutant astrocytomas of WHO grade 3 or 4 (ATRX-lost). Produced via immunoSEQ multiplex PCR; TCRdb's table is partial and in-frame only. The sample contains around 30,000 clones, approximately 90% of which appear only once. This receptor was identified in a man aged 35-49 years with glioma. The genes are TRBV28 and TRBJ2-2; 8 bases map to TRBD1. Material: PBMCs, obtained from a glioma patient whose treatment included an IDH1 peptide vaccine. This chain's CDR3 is CASSPAGQVSTGELFF. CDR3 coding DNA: TGTGCCAGCAGTCCGGCGGGACAGGTGTCCACCGGGGAGCTGTTTTTT. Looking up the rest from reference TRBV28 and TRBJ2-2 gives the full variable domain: DVKVTQSSRYLVKRTGEKVFLECVQDMDHENMFWYRQDPGLGLRLIYFSYDVKMKEKGDIPEGYSVSREKKERFSLILESASTNQTSMYLCASSPAGQVSTGELFFGEGSRLTVL.